These 18 T cell receptor beta chains came from one sample sequenced in a study of blood T cell repertoires in COVID-19. Profiled with immunoSEQ multiplex PCR; TCRdb holds only in-frame clones, not every one. The sample has approximately 40,000 clones; roughly 77% are singletons. Specimen: peripheral blood. Receptors originate from a man at least 80 years old with active or convalescent COVID-19.

The CDR3 DNA reads as TGTGCCAGCAGTTTCGGAGGCCTGAACACTGAAGCTTTCTTT. Translated: CASSFGGLNTEAFF. The chain carries TRBV11-2 and TRBJ1-1, with unresolved D. V lost 6 bases and J lost 0, with 11 bases in between. Germline lookup yields CDR1 SGHAT and CDR2 FQNNGV. The CDR3 has 14 residues.

The V call is TRBV7-9, the J call TRBJ2-7; 9 bases are shared with TRBD2. Trimming at V came to 1 base and at J to 9 bases, leaving 10 bases not matched to a gene. This CDR3 comprises 15 residues. Germline lookup yields CDR1 SEHNR and CDR2 FQNEAQ (reference sequence). The CDR3 loop reads CASSLGTASGALQYF. DNA of the CDR3: TGTGCCAGCAGCTTAGGGACGGCTAGCGGGGCCTTGCAGTACTTC.

The rearrangement links TRBV5-6 to TRBJ1-5; 8 bases line up with TRBD1. Germline V gives CDR1 SGHDT, CDR2 YYEEEE. The CDR3 is 14 residues long. With V trimmed by 6 bases and J by 3 bases, 5 bases remained unmatched. The CDR3 reads CASTTGADNQPQHF. DNA of the CDR3: TGTGCCAGCACGACAGGGGCGGACAATCAGCCCCAGCATTTT.

V usage is TRBV5-1 and J usage is TRBJ2-7, with D perhaps TRBD2 (5 bases). Germline CDR1 reads SGHRS; CDR2 reads YFSETQ. The CDR3 length is 16 residues. Trimming stripped 0 bases from V and 0 bases from J, with 13 bases between. The CDR3 protein is CASSLDGASLSYEQYF. In nucleotides, the CDR3 is TGCGCCAGCAGCTTGGACGGCGCTAGCCTCTCCTACGAGCAGTACTTC. Variable domain in full (rest from reference TRBV5-1 and TRBJ2-7): KAGVTQTPRYLIKTRGQQVTLSCSPISGHRSVSWYQQTPGQGLQFLFEYFSETQRNKGNFPGRFSGRQFSNSRSEMNVSTLELGDSALYLCASSLDGASLSYEQYFGPGTRLTVT.

This clone showed up just once. The V call is TRBV24-1, the J call TRBJ1-5; 7 bases are a match to TRBD1. The CDR3 extends over 16 amino acids. Germline trimming cut 9 bases from V and 2 bases from J; bases unmatched to any gene: 12. Looked up from germline, CDR1 is KGHDR and CDR2 is SFDVKD. In DNA, the CDR3 is TGTGCCACCGGACAGGCGGCCGGGGGAGGCAATCAGCCCCAGCATTTT. Its translation: CATGQAAGGGNQPQHF.

The gene calls are TRBV15 and TRBJ2-5, with 8 bases fitting TRBD1. The CDR3 totals 16 residues. V gave up 4 bases and J gave up 1 base; unmatched junction bases: 8. Germline assignment: CDR1 LNHNV and CDR2 YYDKDF (reference sequence). Here the CDR3 reads CATSTQLGQGQETQYF. The CDR3 coding sequence is TGTGCCACCAGCACCCAACTAGGACAGGGCCAAGAGACCCAGTACTTC.

V gene TRBV28 combines with J gene TRBJ2-1; the match to TRBD2 covers 12 bases. In germline, CDR1 is MDHEN, CDR2 SYDVKM. CDR3 size: 14 residues. Trimming took 8 bases from V and 7 from J; bases not matched to a gene: 6. The CDR3 coding sequence is TGTGCCAGCGAGACTAGCGGGAGCCGAAATGAGCAGTTCTTC. Its translation: CASETSGSRNEQFF.

This clone occurred a few times. The chain carries TRBV4-2 and TRBJ1-5; no reliable D call. The CDR3 has 15 amino acids. Trimming stripped 1 base from V and 7 bases from J, with 14 bases between. Germline loops: CDR1 LGHNA, CDR2 YNFKEQ. CDR3 in amino acids: CASSQGPEQNQPQHF. The DNA for the CDR3 is TGTGCCAGCAGCCAAGGTCCAGAACAGAACCAGCCCCAGCATTTT.

This chain connects TRBV7-2 to TRBJ1-6; no definite D call. With 0 bases removed from V and 13 bases from J, the gap between germline ends came to 19 bases. The CDR3 extends over 16 amino acids. The germline V gene encodes CDR1 SGHTA and CDR2 FQGNSA. DNA for the CDR3: TGTGCCAGCAGCTTAGCGTCTGCGGCCCCCCCCAACCCCCTCCACTTT. The encoded protein is CASSLASAAPPNPLHF.

This sequence joins TRBV30 and TRBJ2-7, with a weak D call TRBD2 (6 bases). Trimming stripped 0 bases from V and 7 bases from J, with 13 bases between. Per germline, CDR1 GTSNPN and CDR2 SVGIG (reference sequence). The CDR3 consists of 13 residues. CDR3 coding DNA: TGTGCCTGGAGTGTCGGCGGGGTTTGGGAGCAGTACTTC. Protein sequence: CAWSVGGVWEQYF.

The V and J genes are TRBV27 and TRBJ1-6, with a tentative D call TRBD1 (6 bases). Trimming took off 8 bases at V and 0 bases at J, with 14 bases between the two ends. Germline assignment: CDR1 MNHEY and CDR2 SMNVEV (reference sequence). The CDR3 covers 16 residues. CDR3 coding DNA: TGTGCCAGCGGGGAGGGGGTCTCCTCCTATAATTCACCCCTCCACTTT. Amino acids: CASGEGVSSYNSPLHF.

A few counts support this clone. The CDR3 nucleotides read TGTGCCAGCAGCTACCCGGTGGGACAGGGAAATGGTACGCAGTATTTT. Amino acid sequence: CASSYPVGQGNGTQYF. This chain links TRBV7-3 with TRBJ2-3; 9 nucleotides align to TRBD1. This CDR3 spans 16 amino acids. V lost 4 bases and J lost 8; bases outside the gene matches: 13. Looked up from germline, CDR1 is SGHTA and CDR2 is FQGTGA. Complete variable domain (other parts from reference TRBV7-3 and TRBJ2-3): GAGVSQTPSNKVTEKGKYVELRCDPISGHTALYWYRQSLGQGPEFLIYFQGTGAADDSGLPNDRFFAVRPEGSVSTLKIQRTERGDSAVYLCASSYPVGQGNGTQYFGPGTRLTVL.

J is TRBJ2-5 and V is TRBV7-2; TRBD2 is a possible D gene (5 bases). Germline values: CDR1 SGHTA, CDR2 FQGNSA. V gave up 1 base and J gave up 5 bases, with 17 bases separating them. The CDR3 runs to 16 residues. CDR3 bases: TGTGCCAGCAGCTTAGGAGGCCTCCCGGAGGCGGAGACCCAGTACTTC. Encoded protein: CASSLGGLPEAETQYF.

V and J are TRBV5-1 and TRBJ2-1; 10 bases fit TRBD1. The CDR3 length is 15 residues. Germline lookup yields CDR1 SGHRS and CDR2 YFSETQ. V shed 0 bases and J 7 bases; nucleotides not matched to a gene: 4. CDR3 nucleotide sequence: TGCGCCAGCAGCTTGGCCGGGGACAGGGGAAATGAGCAGTTCTTC. Its protein is CASSLAGDRGNEQFF. Supplemented by reference TRBV5-1 and TRBJ2-1, the full variable domain reads KAGVTQTPRYLIKTRGQQVTLSCSPISGHRSVSWYQQTPGQGLQFLFEYFSETQRNKGNFPGRFSGRQFSNSRSEMNVSTLELGDSALYLCASSLAGDRGNEQFFGPGTRLTVL.

V is TRBV30 and J is TRBJ1-3; no definite D call. CDR1 GTSNPN and CDR2 SVGIG come from the germline V gene (reference sequence). CDR3 size: 10 residues. Trimming pared 5 bases from V and 7 bases from J, leaving 6 bases between. The CDR3 nucleotides read TGTGCCTGGTCCTCCAACACCATATATTTT. This gives the protein CAWSSNTIYF.

V usage is TRBV2 and J usage is TRBJ2-1; 8 bases agree with TRBD2. The V gene's germline CDR1 is SNHLY and CDR2 FYNNEI. CDR3 length: 13 residues. CDR3 nucleotide sequence: TGTGCATGTCGGGGGGGATCGTACAATGAGCAGTTCTTC. Translating gives CACRGGSYNEQFF. The whole variable domain, filled in from reference TRBV2 and TRBJ2-1, reads EPEVTQTPSHQVTQMGQEVILRCVPISNHLYFYWYRQILGQKVEFLVSFYNNEISEKSEIFDDQFSVERPDGSNFTLKIRSTKLEDSAMYFCACRGGSYNEQFFGPGTRLTVL.

V gene TRBV25-1 combines with J gene TRBJ1-6, with D uncertain. Trimming pared 6 bases from V and 9 bases from J, leaving 12 bases between. The CDR3 consists of 13 residues. Germline assignment: CDR1 MGHDK and CDR2 SYGVNS. As DNA, the CDR3 is TGTGCCAGCAGGGAGGGAGGAGGTTCACCCCTCCACTTT. Its protein product is CASREGGGSPLHF.

This sequence joins TRBV20-1 and TRBJ1-1; perhaps TRBD1 as D (5 bases). In germline, CDR1 is DFQATT, CDR2 SNEGSKA (reference sequence). V was trimmed by 2 bases and J by 5 bases, leaving 6 bases between them. CDR3 size: 11 residues. Here the CDR3 DNA reads TGCAGTGCTAGAACAGGTACTGAAGCTTTCTTT. Its translation is CSARTGTEAFF.